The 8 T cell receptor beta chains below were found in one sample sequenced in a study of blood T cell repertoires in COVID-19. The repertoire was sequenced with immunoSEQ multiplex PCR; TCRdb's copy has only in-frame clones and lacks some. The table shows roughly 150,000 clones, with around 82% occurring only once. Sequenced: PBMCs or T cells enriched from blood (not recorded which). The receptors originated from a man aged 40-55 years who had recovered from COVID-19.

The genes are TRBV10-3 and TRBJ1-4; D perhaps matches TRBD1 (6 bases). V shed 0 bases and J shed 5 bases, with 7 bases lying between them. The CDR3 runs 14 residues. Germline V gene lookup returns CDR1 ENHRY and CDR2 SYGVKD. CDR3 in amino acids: CAISESGANEKLFF. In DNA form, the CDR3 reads TGTGCCATCAGTGAGTCGGGGGCCAATGAAAAACTGTTTTTT.

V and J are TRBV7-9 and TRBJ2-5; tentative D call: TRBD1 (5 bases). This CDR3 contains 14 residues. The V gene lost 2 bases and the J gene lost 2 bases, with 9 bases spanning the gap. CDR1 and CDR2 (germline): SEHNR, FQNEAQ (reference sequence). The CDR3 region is CASSLLREQETQYF. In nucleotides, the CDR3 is TGTGCCAGCAGCTTACTCAGGGAACAAGAGACCCAGTACTTC.

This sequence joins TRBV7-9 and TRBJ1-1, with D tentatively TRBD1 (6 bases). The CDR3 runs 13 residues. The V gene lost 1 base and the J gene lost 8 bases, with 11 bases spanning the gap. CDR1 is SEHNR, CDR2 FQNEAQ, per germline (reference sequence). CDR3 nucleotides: TGTGCCAGCAGCTTAGGAGGCAGGGGCGAAGCTTTCTTT. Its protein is CASSLGGRGEAFF.

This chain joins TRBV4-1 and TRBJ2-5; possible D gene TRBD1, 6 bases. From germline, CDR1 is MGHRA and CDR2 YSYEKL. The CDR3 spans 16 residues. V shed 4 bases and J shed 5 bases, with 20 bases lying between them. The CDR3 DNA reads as TGCGCCAGCAGCCGAGGACAGATAGTTGATTCGGAGACCCAGTACTTC. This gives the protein CASSRGQIVDSETQYF.

The CDR3 region is CASNSYPDTQYF. In DNA, the CDR3 is TGTGCCAGCAATAGTTACCCAGATACGCAGTATTTT. The chain joins TRBV2 to TRBJ2-3; the D is unclear. V lost 7 bases to trimming and J lost 4 bases, with 9 bases between them. The CDR3 covers 12 residues. Germline-derived CDR1 and CDR2 are SNHLY and FYNNEI.

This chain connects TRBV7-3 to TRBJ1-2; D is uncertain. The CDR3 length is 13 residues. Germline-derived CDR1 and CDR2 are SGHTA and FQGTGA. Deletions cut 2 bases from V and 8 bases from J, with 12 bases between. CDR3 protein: CASSLQPGEGYTF. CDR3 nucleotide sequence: TGTGCCAGCAGCTTACAGCCGGGTGAGGGCTACACCTTC.

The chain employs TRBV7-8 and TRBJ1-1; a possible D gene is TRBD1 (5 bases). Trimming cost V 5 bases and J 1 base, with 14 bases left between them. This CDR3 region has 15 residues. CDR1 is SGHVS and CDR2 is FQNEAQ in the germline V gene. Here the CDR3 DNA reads TGTGCCAGCAGCGTCTACCAGGGTACGAACACTGAAGCTTTCTTT. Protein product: CASSVYQGTNTEAFF.

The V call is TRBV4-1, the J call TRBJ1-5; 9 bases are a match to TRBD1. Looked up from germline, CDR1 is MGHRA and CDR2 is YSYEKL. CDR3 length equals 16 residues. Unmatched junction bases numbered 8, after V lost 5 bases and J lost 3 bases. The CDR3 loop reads CASSIPDRGNNQPQHF. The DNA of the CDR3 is TGCGCCAGCAGCATCCCGGACAGGGGAAACAATCAGCCCCAGCATTTT.